This T cell receptor beta chain was profiled in a study of T cells in Graves' hyperthyroidism and ophthalmopathy. The source material, RNA transcripts, was used to amplify TCR beta CDR3 regions. The HTBI primer set drove a first-round RT-PCR of the TCR CDR3. TCRdb reprocessed the multiplex PCR reads with MiXCR, giving one entry per CDR3 protein. The sample lists around 340,000 distinct CDR3 sequences; 15% to 20% were seen once. Trimming shortened V by 8 bases and J by 0 bases, and 13 bases separated the two germline ends. This CDR3 has 14 residues. CDR1 KGHDR and CDR2 SFDVKD come from the germline V gene. This clonotype was counted at least ten times.

This sequence joins TRBV24-1 and TRBJ2-7, with a possible D match to TRBD2 (6 bases). The source is a woman between 40 and 55 years old with Graves' ophthalmopathy. The source material was blood. The CDR3 sequence is CATNRDSSSYEQYF. Here the CDR3 DNA reads TGTGCCACCAATAGGGACTCCAGCTCCTACGAGCAGTACTTC.